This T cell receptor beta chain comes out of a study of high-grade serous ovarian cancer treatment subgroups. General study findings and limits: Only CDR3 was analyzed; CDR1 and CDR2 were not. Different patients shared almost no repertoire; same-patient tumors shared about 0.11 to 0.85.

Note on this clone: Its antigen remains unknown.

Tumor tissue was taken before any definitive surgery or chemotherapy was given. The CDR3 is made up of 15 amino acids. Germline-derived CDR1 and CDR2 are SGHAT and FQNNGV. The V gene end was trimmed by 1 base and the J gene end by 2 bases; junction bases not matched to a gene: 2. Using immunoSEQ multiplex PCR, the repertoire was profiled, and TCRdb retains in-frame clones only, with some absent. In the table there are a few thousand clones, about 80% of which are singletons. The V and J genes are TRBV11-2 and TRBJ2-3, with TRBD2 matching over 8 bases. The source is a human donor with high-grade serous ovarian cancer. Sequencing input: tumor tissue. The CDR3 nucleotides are TGTGCCAGCAGCTTAGTAGCGGGACCCACAGATACGCAGTATTTT. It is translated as CASSLVAGPTDTQYF.